A single sample is the source of the 14 T cell receptor beta chains below, sequenced in a study of cytomegalovirus exposure and HLA in healthy donors. The PCR employed 60 Vbeta primers together with 13 Jbeta primers. The assay was immunoSEQ multiplex PCR, and TCRdb's table has in-frame clones only and misses some. The sample consists of tens of thousands of clones, approximately 78% of them appearing once. The sequenced sample was PBMCs. The receptor set was obtained from a male donor in good health and CMV-seropositive.

The chain links TRBV11-2 to TRBJ2-5; D gene ambiguous. Germline CDR1 and CDR2: SGHAT and FQNNGV. V was trimmed by 6 bases and J by 1 base, leaving 12 bases between them. The CDR3 sequence is 14 residues long. DNA of the CDR3: TGTGCCAGCAGTCCCCGGCTAGTCCAAGAGACCCAGTACTTC. Residues: CASSPRLVQETQYF.

As to this clone: Other DNA sequences in the same sample also yield this CDR3. V is TRBV6-5 and J is TRBJ2-7, with a tentative D call TRBD1 (6 bases). V was clipped by 0 bases and J by 2 bases, with 11 bases between them. There are 15 residues in the CDR3. CDR1 and CDR2 from the germline V gene are MNHEY and SVGAGI. CDR3 loop: CASSYSGARPYEQYF. The CDR3 DNA reads TGTGCCAGCAGTTACTCGGGGGCTCGACCCTACGAGCAGTACTTC.

The chain is built from TRBV29-1 and TRBJ2-1, with D possibly being TRBD1 (6 bases). CDR1 and CDR2 (germline): SQVTM, ANQGSEA. V was trimmed by 3 bases and J by 0 bases, leaving 9 bases between them. The CDR3 runs to 14 residues. This CDR3 reads CSVDRRGSYNEQFF. The DNA for the CDR3 is TGCAGCGTTGACCGCAGGGGCTCCTACAATGAGCAGTTCTTC.

This chain connects TRBV28 to TRBJ2-5, with TRBD2 matching 10 bases. After removal of 4 bases from V and 3 bases from J, the junction contained 11 bases not matched to a gene. The germline V gene encodes CDR1 MDHEN and CDR2 SYDVKM. This CDR3 is 17 amino acids long. In DNA, the CDR3 is TGTGCCAGCAGTTCCCCCTCAGCGGGGGGGCCGGAAGAGACCCAGTACTTC. Translation gives CASSSPSAGGPEETQYF. The whole variable domain, remainder taken from reference TRBV28 and TRBJ2-5, is DVKVTQSSRYLVKRTGEKVFLECVQDMDHENMFWYRQDPGLGLRLIYFSYDVKMKEKGDIPEGYSVSREKKERFSLILESASTNQTSMYLCASSSPSAGGPEETQYFGPGTRLLVL.

This chain links TRBV30 with TRBJ1-5; D ambiguous. CDR3 length: 16 residues. The germline CDR1 and CDR2 sequences are GTSNPN and SVGIG (reference sequence). V lost 1 base and J 3 bases, leaving 16 bases between the germline ends. CDR3 DNA sequence: TGTGCCTGGAGTGCTTTCCCGGCAGGCGACAATCAGCCCCAGCATTTT. It codes for CAWSAFPAGDNQPQHF. The full variable domain, its missing parts supplied by reference TRBV30 and TRBJ1-5, is SQTIHQWPATLVQPVGSPLSLECTVEGTSNPNLYWYRQAAGRGLQLLFYSVGIGQISSEVPQNLSASRPQDRQFILSSKKLLLSDSGFYLCAWSAFPAGDNQPQHFGDGTRLSIL.

The chain couples TRBV5-1 to TRBJ2-1; 10 bases agree with TRBD2. The junction had 6 bases not matched to a gene; V was cut back by 0 bases and J by 9 bases. The germline V gene has CDR1 SGHRS and CDR2 YFSETQ. The CDR3 contains 15 residues. The CDR3 DNA is TGCGCCAGCAGCTTGGTTAGCGGGGGGAATAGTGAGCAGTTCTTC. Amino acid sequence: CASSLVSGGNSEQFF.

This chain uses TRBV11-2 with TRBJ2-5, with D perhaps TRBD2 (5 bases). Germline CDR1 SGHAT, CDR2 FQNNGV. The CDR3 runs to 14 residues. V was clipped by 5 bases and J by 4 bases, with 14 bases between them. The CDR3 nucleotides are TGTGCCAGCAGCCGGGATACGGGCCCAGAGACCCAGTACTTC. Its protein product is CASSRDTGPETQYF.

The chain is built from TRBV7-2 and TRBJ2-7; TRBD2 matches at 11 bases. Trimming removed 5 bases from V and 13 bases from J; junction bases left unmatched: 7. Per germline, CDR1 SGHTA and CDR2 FQGNSA. The CDR3 has 12 residues. CDR3 region: CASSPRTSGFYF. CDR3 bases: TGTGCCAGCAGCCCCCGGACTAGCGGGTTTTACTTC.

V is TRBV30 and J is TRBJ2-7; 7 nucleotides agree with TRBD2. Germline values: CDR1 GTSNPN, CDR2 SVGIG (reference sequence). This CDR3 is 12 amino acids long. This CDR3 reads CAAGPDAYEQYF. CDR3 nucleotide sequence: TGTGCAGCGGGACCAGATGCCTACGAGCAGTACTTC.

The chain recombines TRBV28 with TRBJ2-2; 10 bases fit TRBD2. Looked up from germline, CDR1 is MDHEN and CDR2 is SYDVKM. J gave up 1 base and V 3 bases, and 2 bases lay outside the gene matches. The CDR3 totals 16 residues. DNA for the CDR3: TGTGCCAGCAGTTTGTCTAGCGGGGGGAACACCGGGGAGCTGTTTTTT. Translated: CASSLSSGGNTGELFF.

The CDR3 DNA reads TGTGCCAGCAGCTTAAACAGGGGGCTTTATCAGCCCCAGCATTTT. Protein product: CASSLNRGLYQPQHF. The J gene is TRBJ1-5, the V gene TRBV7-8; TRBD1 matches 9 bases. Germline V gives CDR1 SGHVS, CDR2 FQNEAQ. The CDR3 totals 15 residues. Losses at the gene ends were 2 bases for V and 5 bases for J; bases not matched to a gene: 4.

The V gene is TRBV7-8, the J gene TRBJ2-3, with 10 positions matching TRBD2. This CDR3 is 21 amino acids long. Germline loops: CDR1 SGHVS, CDR2 FQNEAQ. The junction had 18 bases not matched to a gene; V was cut back by 3 bases and J by 0 bases. The CDR3 sequence is CASSFRMIAGGSVSSTDTQYF. CDR3 nucleotides: TGTGCCAGCAGCTTCAGGATGATAGCGGGAGGCTCGGTCTCGAGCACAGATACGCAGTATTTT.

The rearrangement uses TRBV28 and TRBJ1-2, with 8 bases aligning to TRBD1. The CDR3 is 21 amino acids. The ends lost 7 bases at V and 3 bases at J; junction bases unmatched: 28. Germline-derived CDR1 and CDR2 are MDHEN and SYDVKM. The CDR3: CASNISPDRVRMAALYYGYTF. In DNA form, the CDR3 reads TGTGCCAGCAACATTAGTCCGGACAGGGTGAGGATGGCGGCTCTCTACTATGGCTACACCTTC.

The genes are TRBV5-4 and TRBJ1-2; TRBD1 agrees at 10 bases. CDR1 SGHNT and CDR2 YYREEE come from the germline V gene (reference sequence). This CDR3 is built from 12 residues. V shed 3 bases, J shed 7 bases, and the junction held 0 bases outside the gene matches. DNA for the CDR3: TGTGCCAGCAGCTGGACAGGGGGTGGCTACACCTTC. Protein sequence: CASSWTGGGYTF.